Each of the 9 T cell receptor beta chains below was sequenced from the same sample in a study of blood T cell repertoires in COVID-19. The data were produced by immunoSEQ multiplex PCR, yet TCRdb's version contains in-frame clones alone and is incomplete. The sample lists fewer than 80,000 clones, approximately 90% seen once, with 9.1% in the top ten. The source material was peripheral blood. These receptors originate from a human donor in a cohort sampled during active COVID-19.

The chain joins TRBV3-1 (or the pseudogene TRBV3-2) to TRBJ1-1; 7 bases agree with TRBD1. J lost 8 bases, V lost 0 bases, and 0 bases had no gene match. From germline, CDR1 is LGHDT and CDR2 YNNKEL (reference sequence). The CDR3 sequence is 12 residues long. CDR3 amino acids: CASSQEQGEAFF. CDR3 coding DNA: TGTGCCAGCAGCCAAGAACAGGGGGAAGCTTTCTTT.

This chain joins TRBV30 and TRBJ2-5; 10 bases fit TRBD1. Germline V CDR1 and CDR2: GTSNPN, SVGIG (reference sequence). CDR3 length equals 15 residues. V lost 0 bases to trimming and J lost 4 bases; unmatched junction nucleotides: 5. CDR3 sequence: CAWSVTGGAGETQYF. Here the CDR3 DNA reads TGTGCCTGGAGTGTGACAGGGGGCGCGGGAGAGACCCAGTACTTC.

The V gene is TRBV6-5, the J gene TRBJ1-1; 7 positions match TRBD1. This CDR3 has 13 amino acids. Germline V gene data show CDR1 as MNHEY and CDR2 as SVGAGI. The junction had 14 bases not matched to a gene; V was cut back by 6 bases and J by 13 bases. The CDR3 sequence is CASRIDRVDFDFF. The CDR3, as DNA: TGTGCCAGCAGGATAGACAGGGTCGATTTTGATTTCTTT.

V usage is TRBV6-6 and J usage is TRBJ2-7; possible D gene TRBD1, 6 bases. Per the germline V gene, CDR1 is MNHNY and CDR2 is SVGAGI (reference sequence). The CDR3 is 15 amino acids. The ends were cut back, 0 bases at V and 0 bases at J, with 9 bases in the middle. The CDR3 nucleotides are TGTGCCAGCAGTTACTCCCGGGACACCTCCTACGAGCAGTACTTC. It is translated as CASSYSRDTSYEQYF.

The CDR3 DNA reads as TGCGCCAGCAGCCAATACGCGCCGGGACAGGCCTACAATGAGCAGTTCTTC. Translated, it gives CASSQYAPGQAYNEQFF. This chain connects TRBV4-1 to TRBJ2-1, with 8 bases lining up with TRBD1. The V and J ends lost 2 bases and 2 bases, in that order; junction bases with no gene match: 8. Germline V gene data show CDR1 as MGHRA and CDR2 as YSYEKL. This CDR3 region has 17 residues.

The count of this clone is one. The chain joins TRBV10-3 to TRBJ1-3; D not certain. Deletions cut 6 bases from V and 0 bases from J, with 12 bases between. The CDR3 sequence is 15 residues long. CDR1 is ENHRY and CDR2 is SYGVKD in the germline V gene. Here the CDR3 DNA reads TGTGCCATCAGCCCCGGCGGGGACTCTGGAAACACCATATATTTT. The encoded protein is CAISPGGDSGNTIYF.

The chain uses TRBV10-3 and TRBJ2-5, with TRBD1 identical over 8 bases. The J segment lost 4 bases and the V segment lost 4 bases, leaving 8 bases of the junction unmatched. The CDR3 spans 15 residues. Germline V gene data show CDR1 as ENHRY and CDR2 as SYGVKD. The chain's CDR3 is CAISVDRGKGETQYF. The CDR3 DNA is TGTGCCATCAGTGTAGACAGGGGAAAGGGAGAGACCCAGTACTTC.

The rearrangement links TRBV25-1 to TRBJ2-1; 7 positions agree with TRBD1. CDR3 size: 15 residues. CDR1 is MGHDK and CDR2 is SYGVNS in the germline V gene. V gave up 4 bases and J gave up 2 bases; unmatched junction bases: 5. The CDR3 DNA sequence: TGTGCCAGCAGTGCACCGGGACAGCCCTACAATGAGCAGTTCTTC. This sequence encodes CASSAPGQPYNEQFF.

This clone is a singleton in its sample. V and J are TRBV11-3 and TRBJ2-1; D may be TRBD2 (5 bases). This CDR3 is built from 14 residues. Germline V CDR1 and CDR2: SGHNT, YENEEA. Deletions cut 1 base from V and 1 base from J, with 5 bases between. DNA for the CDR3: TGTGCCAGCAGCTTAGCGGGATCCTACAATGAGCAGTTCTTC. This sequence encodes CASSLAGSYNEQFF.